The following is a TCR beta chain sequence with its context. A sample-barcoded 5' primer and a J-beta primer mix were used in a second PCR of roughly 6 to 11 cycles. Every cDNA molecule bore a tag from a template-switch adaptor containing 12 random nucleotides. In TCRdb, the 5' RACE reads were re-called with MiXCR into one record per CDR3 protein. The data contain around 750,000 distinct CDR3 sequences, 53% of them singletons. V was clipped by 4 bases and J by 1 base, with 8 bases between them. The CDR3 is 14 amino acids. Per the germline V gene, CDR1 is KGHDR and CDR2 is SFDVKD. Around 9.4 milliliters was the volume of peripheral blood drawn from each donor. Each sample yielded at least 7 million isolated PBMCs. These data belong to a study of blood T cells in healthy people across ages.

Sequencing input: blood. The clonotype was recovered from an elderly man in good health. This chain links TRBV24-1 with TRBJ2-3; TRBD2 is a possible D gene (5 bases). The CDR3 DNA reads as TGTGCCACCAGTGACGTCGGGGGCACAGATACGCAGTATTTT. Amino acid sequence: CATSDVGGTDTQYF.